These 13 T cell receptor beta chains originate from one sample sequenced in a study of Graves' ophthalmopathy and Graves' hyperthyroidism. Researchers took RNA transcripts and amplified TCR beta CDR3 regions from them. RT-PCR with HTBI primers came first, then second-round multiplex PCR. TCRdb re-derived calls from the multiplex PCR reads in MiXCR, one entry per CDR3 protein. The sample records under 350,000 distinct CDR3 sequences, 17% being singletons. The sequenced sample was peripheral blood. The receptors were gathered from an adult man with Graves' ophthalmopathy.

The chain employs TRBV12-3 or TRBV12-4 and TRBJ2-5; D is perhaps TRBD2 (7 bases). The CDR3 spans 12 residues. V lost 10 bases, J lost 2 bases, and 11 bases lay in between. The CDR3 coding sequence is TGTGCCAAGGGGGGGGATCAAGAGACCCAGTACTTC. Translation gives CAKGGDQETQYF.

This clonotype was detected many times. The J gene is TRBJ1-6, the V gene TRBV20-1; D uncertain. The CDR3 extends over 17 amino acids. Looked up from germline, CDR1 is DFQATT and CDR2 is SNEGSKA (reference sequence). The germline V and J ends were trimmed by 1 base and 2 bases, with 15 bases remaining between them. The DNA of the CDR3 is TGCAGTGCTAGAGGAGTCTCCGCTGAAACCTATAATTCACCCCTCCACTTT. This sequence encodes CSARGVSAETYNSPLHF.

This clonotype was detected ten times or more. The chain recombines TRBV7-6 with TRBJ1-6; the match to TRBD1 covers 8 bases. This CDR3 has 15 amino acids. Germline V gene data show CDR1 as SGHVS and CDR2 as FNYEAQ. V shed 6 bases and J 8 bases; nucleotides not matched to a gene: 9. CDR3 DNA sequence: TGTGCCAGCAGTAAGCACAGGGGGAAGGATTCACCCCTCCACTTT. This sequence encodes CASSKHRGKDSPLHF.

The chain combines TRBV6-2 or TRBV6-3 with TRBJ2-7, with 14 nucleotides matching TRBD2. The CDR3 totals 16 residues. Losses at the gene ends were 2 bases for V and 3 bases for J; bases not matched to a gene: 3. CDR1 and CDR2 from the germline V gene are MNHEY and SVGEGT. The CDR3 spells CASSYQGLAGDYEQYF. The CDR3 DNA is TGTGCCAGCAGTTACCAGGGACTAGCGGGAGACTACGAGCAGTACTTC.

In the case of this clonotype: At one of its ends the junction is not consistent with the germline gene, which may arise from a read error. The chain has TRBV11-2 and TRBJ1-1; no firm D call. CDR3 length: 13 amino acids. Germline-derived CDR1 and CDR2 are SGHAT and FQNNGV. The DNA for the CDR3 is TGTGCCAGCAGCCTTAACACCAACACTGAAGCTCTCTTT. It encodes CASSLNTNTEALF.

This clonotype has ten or more counts. The chain joins TRBV6-2 or TRBV6-3 to TRBJ1-2, with D hard to call. This CDR3 region has 14 residues. In germline, CDR1 is MNHEY, CDR2 SVGEGT. V dropped 2 bases and J dropped 5 bases, with 12 bases sitting between them. The CDR3 nucleotides are TGTGCCAGCAGTTACCACCGGAACGGGTATGGCTACACCTTC. Translating gives CASSYHRNGYGYTF.

This clonotype was observed many times. The V gene is TRBV2, the J gene TRBJ1-2; a weak D match, TRBD1 (5 bases). The CDR3 covers 16 residues. Germline CDR1 and CDR2: SNHLY and FYNNEI. V was pared by 6 bases and J by 3 bases, with 20 bases between. The CDR3, as DNA: TGTGCCAGCAGAGATCCGGGACTAGGGATTCACTATGGCTACACCTTC. It codes for CASRDPGLGIHYGYTF. The whole variable domain, remainder taken from reference TRBV2 and TRBJ1-2, is EPEVTQTPSHQVTQMGQEVILRCVPISNHLYFYWYRQILGQKVEFLVSFYNNEISEKSEIFDDQFSVERPDGSNFTLKIRSTKLEDSAMYFCASRDPGLGIHYGYTFGSGTRLTVV.

This clonotype was seen repeatedly, ten times or more. V usage is TRBV28 and J usage is TRBJ2-5; 7 positions match TRBD2. Germline CDR1 reads MDHEN; CDR2 reads SYDVKM. V was pared by 5 bases and J by 4 bases, with 13 bases of the junction left unmatched. This CDR3 contains 16 residues. The CDR3 sequence is CASSTVLGGPGETQYF. The DNA of the CDR3 is TGTGCCAGCAGTACCGTATTGGGAGGGCCGGGAGAGACCCAGTACTTC.

This clonotype was counted ten times or more. This chain joins TRBV13 and TRBJ2-7; 9 bases match TRBD1. Per germline, CDR1 PRHDT and CDR2 FYEKMQ (reference sequence). The CDR3 has 19 residues. V dropped 5 bases and J dropped 0; count of bases not matched to a gene: 17. CDR3 residues: CASSPSGTGHKRSSYEQYF. CDR3 DNA: TGTGCCAGCAGCCCCTCCGGGACAGGGCACAAGAGAAGCTCCTACGAGCAGTACTTC.

This clonotype was observed at least ten times. The V gene is TRBV2, the J gene TRBJ2-7, with D perhaps given as TRBD1 or TRBD2 (6 bases each). The CDR3 has 18 residues. The germline CDR1 and CDR2 sequences are SNHLY and FYNNEI. Trimming left V 0 bases short and J 3 bases short, with 21 bases between. The CDR3 spells CASSEAGWGAATSYEQYF. The CDR3 DNA reads TGTGCCAGCAGTGAAGCTGGGTGGGGGGCCGCAACTAGCTACGAGCAGTACTTC. Using reference TRBV2 and TRBJ2-7 for the parts outside the CDR3, the full variable domain is EPEVTQTPSHQVTQMGQEVILRCVPISNHLYFYWYRQILGQKVEFLVSFYNNEISEKSEIFDDQFSVERPDGSNFTLKIRSTKLEDSAMYFCASSEAGWGAATSYEQYFGPGTRLTVT.

This clonotype was picked up a small number of times. Lacking the conserved final phenylalanine or tryptophan, this CDR3 likely reflects a read error. This sequence joins TRBV3-1 and TRBJ1-2; 9 bases map to TRBD1. Germline CDR1 is LGHDT and CDR2 is YNNKEL (reference sequence). This CDR3 is 16 amino acids long. The junction had 7 bases not matched to a gene; V was cut back by 1 base and J by 4 bases. The CDR3 bases are TGTGCCAGCAGCCAAGTTAGCACAGGGGGCACCTATGGCTACACCGTC. Its protein is CASSQVSTGGTYGYTV.

This clonotype showed up just a few times. The V gene is TRBV20-1, the J gene TRBJ1-2, with D maybe TRBD1 (6 bases). V was trimmed by 5 bases and J by 7 bases, leaving 17 bases between them. CDR3 length equals 13 residues. CDR1 is DFQATT, CDR2 SNEGSKA, per germline (reference sequence). CDR3 DNA: TGCAGTGCTGGACACCGACAGGAGGCTGGCTACACCTTC. Protein product: CSAGHRQEAGYTF.

This clonotype has at least ten counts. The gene calls are TRBV9 and TRBJ2-7; 11 nucleotides line up with TRBD1. Trimming took 3 bases from V and 6 from J; bases not matched to a gene: 5. CDR1 is SGDLS, CDR2 YYNGEE, per germline. The CDR3 length is 14 residues. This CDR3 is CASSGTGGFGEQYF. Written as DNA, the CDR3 is TGTGCCAGCAGCGGGACAGGGGGCTTCGGCGAGCAGTACTTC.